The next 29 T cell receptor beta chains were all read from a single sample in a study of T cell repertoires in cytomegalovirus infection (dated by TCRdb to the late 2010s). TCRdb shows the sequencer as Illumina HiSeq 1500. In TCRdb, the public reads were trimmed at Q25 with fastp and aligned with MiXCR, with productive beta chains retained. Rows with a matching CDR3 protein are joined into one entry that keeps the most common DNA and genes. The sample records under 250,000 distinct CDR3 sequences, 9% to 15% of which are singletons. The leading ten clones occupy around 1.6% of the sample. The material sequenced was PBMCs. The receptors come from a human donor in good health (CMV status not recorded). Some clones in this sample may be carry-over from other donors' samples.

The sample holds a few counts of this clonotype. This chain uses TRBV5-4 with TRBJ2-3, with D possibly TRBD2 on 5 matching bases. In germline, CDR1 is SGHNT, CDR2 YYREEE (reference sequence). This CDR3 is 15 amino acids long. V was trimmed by 0 bases and J by 6 bases, leaving 14 bases between them. The CDR3 is CASSLVRGSTDTQYF. DNA for the CDR3: TGTGCCAGCAGCTTGGTTCGTGGGAGTACGGATACGCAGTATTTT.

This clonotype came up many times. The J gene is TRBJ1-5, the V gene TRBV12-3 or TRBV12-4, with D hard to call. V gave up 6 bases and J gave up 4 bases, with 16 bases separating them. The CDR3 covers 15 residues. The CDR3 is CASRGVGAGNQPQHF. The DNA for the CDR3 is TGTGCCAGCAGGGGAGTGGGCGCGGGGAATCAGCCCCAGCATTTT.

The table lists this clonotype with many counts. CDR3 loop: CSARASGPRANVLTF. CDR3 nucleotides: TGCAGTGCTAGAGCGTCGGGGCCCAGGGCCAACGTCCTGACTTTC. The chain uses TRBV20-1 and TRBJ2-6, with D tentatively TRBD1 or TRBD2 (5 bases each). CDR3 length: 15 amino acids. Germline V lookup: CDR1 DFQATT, CDR2 SNEGSKA (reference sequence). V was shortened by 1 base and J by 5 bases, with 12 bases between the two germline ends.

There are many counts of this clonotype. This chain links TRBV7-2 with TRBJ2-5; D is uncertain. With 3 bases removed from V and 5 bases from J, the gap between germline ends came to 13 bases. The CDR3 spans 14 residues. Germline CDR1 reads SGHTA; CDR2 reads FQGNSA. This CDR3 reads CASSFTAAAETQYF. The CDR3 DNA reads as TGTGCCAGCAGCTTTACAGCCGCCGCGGAGACCCAGTACTTC.

This clonotype was found many times. The chain has TRBV28 and TRBJ2-1; TRBD2 matches at 10 bases. Trimming cost V 6 bases and J 7 bases; bases outside gene matches: 9. This CDR3 has 15 residues. Per the germline V gene, CDR1 is MDHEN and CDR2 is SYDVKM. The CDR3, as DNA: TGTGCCAGCAGCTCTAGCGGGAGTTTAGTGAATGAGCAGTTCTTC. Protein: CASSSSGSLVNEQFF.

The chain has TRBV10-3 and TRBJ2-3; 9 bases align to TRBD2. CDR1 is ENHRY, CDR2 SYGVKD, per germline. This CDR3 is 14 amino acids long. Trimming at V came to 7 bases and at J to 3 bases, leaving 5 bases not matched to a gene. CDR3 nucleotide sequence: TGTGCCATCAACGCGGGAGGGACGACAGATACGCAGTATTTT. Its translation is CAINAGGTTDTQYF.

The table lists this clonotype with many counts. The chain links TRBV7-8 to TRBJ2-1, with TRBD2 identical over 9 bases. Germline lookup yields CDR1 SGHVS and CDR2 FQNEAQ. The CDR3 sequence is 17 residues long. V shed 5 bases, J shed 7 bases, and the junction held 15 bases outside the gene matches. CDR3 protein: CASSPAIAGARGNEQFF. The CDR3 region has the DNA TGTGCCAGCAGCCCCGCGATAGCGGGAGCTAGGGGAAATGAGCAGTTCTTC. The full variable domain, rest sourced from reference TRBV7-8 and TRBJ2-1, is GAGVSQSPRYKVAKRGQDVALRCDPISGHVSLFWYQQALGQGPEFLTYFQNEAQLDKSGLPSDRFFAERPEGSVSTLKIQRTQQEDSAVYLCASSPAIAGARGNEQFFGPGTRLTVL.

Many counts were recorded for this clonotype. The rearrangement uses TRBV11-1 and TRBJ2-1; perhaps TRBD2 as D (6 bases). V dropped 5 bases and J dropped 10 bases, with 15 bases sitting between them. The germline V gene has CDR1 SGHAT and CDR2 FQDESV (reference sequence). The CDR3 contains 13 residues. CDR3 sequence reads: CASSLGLLNEQFF. CDR3 DNA sequence: TGTGCCAGCAGCCTGGGACTCTTGAACGAGCAGTTCTTC.

This clonotype was seen many times. The chain links TRBV7-2 to TRBJ2-7; 7 bases are shared with TRBD1. V shed 6 bases, J shed 3 bases, and the junction held 17 bases outside the gene matches. CDR1 SGHTA and CDR2 FQGNSA come from the germline V gene. This CDR3 has 17 residues. CDR3 sequence: CASSPNRGATRLYEQYF. CDR3 bases: TGTGCCAGCAGTCCCAACAGGGGAGCGACCCGTCTCTACGAGCAGTACTTC.

This CDR3 is CASSEPASTDTQYF. The DNA of the CDR3 is TGTGCCAGCAGCGAACCGGCGTCCACAGATACGCAGTATTTT. This rearrangement joins TRBV28 to TRBJ2-3; D is uncertain. V was clipped by 6 bases and J by 2 bases, with 12 bases between them. Germline-derived CDR1 and CDR2 are MDHEN and SYDVKM. This CDR3 is built from 14 residues.

This clonotype has a count of ten or more. This chain uses TRBV6-5 with TRBJ1-6; D is unresolved. CDR3 size: 15 residues. CDR1 is MNHEY and CDR2 is SVGAGI in the germline V gene. V shed 2 bases and J shed 8 bases, with 13 bases lying between them. CDR3 loop: CASSYQAGADSPLHF. In DNA form, the CDR3 reads TGTGCCAGCAGTTACCAGGCGGGCGCGGATTCACCCCTCCACTTT.

The chain combines TRBV14 with TRBJ1-6; tentatively, D is TRBD1 (5 bases). CDR3 length: 17 residues. From germline, CDR1 is SGHDN and CDR2 FVKESK. V was trimmed by 0 bases and J by 4 bases, leaving 13 bases between them. In DNA form, the CDR3 reads TGTGCCAGCAGCCAAGATCGGGGGGAGGATTATAATTCACCCCTCCACTTT. It specifies CASSQDRGEDYNSPLHF.

This clonotype appeared many times. The rearrangement uses TRBV7-2 and TRBJ2-3, with 8 bases aligning to TRBD2. CDR3 length equals 16 residues. Germline V gene lookup returns CDR1 SGHTA and CDR2 FQGNSA. J gave up 0 bases and V 5 bases, and 7 bases lay outside the gene matches. Here the CDR3 reads CASSSGLALSTDTQYF. The CDR3 DNA reads as TGTGCCAGCAGCAGCGGACTAGCCCTTAGCACAGATACGCAGTATTTT.

This clonotype was observed a few times. This chain joins TRBV19 and TRBJ1-1; D gene uncertain. Trimming shortened V by 5 bases and J by 3 bases, and 13 bases separated the two germline ends. The CDR3 runs 14 residues. Germline-derived CDR1 and CDR2 are LNHDA and SQIVND (reference sequence). CDR3 in DNA: TGTGCCAGTAGTTCCATTCCCCGGGACACTGAAGCTTTCTTT. It specifies CASSSIPRDTEAFF.

This clonotype was seen ten or more times. This may be a read error, as it is one base from a much larger clone. The rearrangement uses TRBV7-2 and TRBJ2-1; D ambiguous. This CDR3 is 13 amino acids long. The germline V gene has CDR1 SGHTA and CDR2 FQGNSA. Between the trimmed V and J ends, which lost 1 base and 3 bases, there was a span of 4 bases. CDR3 in DNA: TGTGCCAGCAGCTTAGAGTACTACAATGAGCAGTTCTTC. It codes for CASSLEYYNEQFF.

This clonotype was found many times. The V and J genes are TRBV7-8 and TRBJ2-7; 7 bases agree with TRBD2. The CDR3 is 16 amino acids. With 5 bases clipped from V and 0 bases from J, the junction kept 10 bases outside the gene matches. Germline V lookup: CDR1 SGHVS, CDR2 FQNEAQ. The CDR3 loop reads CASSPRPAGTSYEQYF. The CDR3 DNA sequence: TGTGCCAGCAGCCCCAGGCCAGCGGGAACCTCCTACGAGCAGTACTTC. Using reference TRBV7-8 and TRBJ2-7 for the parts outside the CDR3, the full variable domain is GAGVSQSPRYKVAKRGQDVALRCDPISGHVSLFWYQQALGQGPEFLTYFQNEAQLDKSGLPSDRFFAERPEGSVSTLKIQRTQQEDSAVYLCASSPRPAGTSYEQYFGPGTRLTVT.

This clonotype was counted a few times. The chain uses TRBV6-2 or TRBV6-3 and TRBJ2-5, with 8 positions matching TRBD2. Trimming took 9 bases from V and 5 from J; bases not matched to a gene: 11. Germline V lookup: CDR1 MNHEY, CDR2 SVGEGT. The CDR3 consists of 14 residues. CDR3 coding DNA: TGTGCCAGTTGGCGCAGCGGGGGTGGGGAGACCCAGTACTTC. This translates into CASWRSGGGETQYF.

This clonotype was found a few times. The chain employs TRBV27 and TRBJ2-1; 10 bases are shared with TRBD2. Trimming took 7 bases from V and 4 from J; bases not matched to a gene: 13. The CDR3 has 17 residues. Germline V lookup: CDR1 MNHEY, CDR2 SMNVEV (reference sequence). The CDR3 nucleotides are TGTGCCAGCACCAGACAGCCGGCTAGCGGGAGTTACAATGAGCAGTTCTTC. The encoded protein is CASTRQPASGSYNEQFF.

This clonotype was seen a few times. This chain connects TRBV29-1 to TRBJ2-5; 13 bases are shared with TRBD2. Per germline, CDR1 SQVTM and CDR2 ANQGSEA. The CDR3 covers 16 residues. The V gene end was trimmed by 7 bases and the J gene end by 2 bases; junction bases not matched to a gene: 10. For the CDR3, the DNA is TGCAGCGCCCTACCCGGACTAGCGGGAGTACAAGAGACCCAGTACTTC. Translated: CSALPGLAGVQETQYF.

The V call is TRBV28, the J call TRBJ1-5, with TRBD1 as a possible D gene (5 bases). The germline CDR1 and CDR2 sequences are MDHEN and SYDVKM. Trimming cost V 1 base and J 3 bases, with 16 bases left between them. The CDR3 length is 17 residues. Here the CDR3 reads CASSLLIKGNDNQPQHF. For the CDR3, the DNA is TGTGCCAGCAGTTTATTAATAAAGGGGAATGACAATCAGCCCCAGCATTTT.

This clonotype was found a few times. The CDR3 coding sequence is TGTGCCAGCAGTTACAGGAACAGGCAGGCGACCCAGTACTTC. Translating gives CASSYRNRQATQYF. V gene TRBV6-5 combines with J gene TRBJ2-5; tentatively, D is TRBD1 (5 bases). V lost 2 bases, J lost 7 bases, and 14 bases lay in between. The CDR3 is made up of 14 amino acids. The germline CDR1 and CDR2 sequences are MNHEY and SVGAGI.

The table lists this clonotype with many counts. The chain joins TRBV7-2 to TRBJ1-4; no definite D call. Germline V gene sequence: CDR1 SGHTA, CDR2 FQGNSA. This CDR3 has 15 residues. Deletions cut 1 base from V and 5 bases from J, with 11 bases between. This chain's CDR3 is CASSLVARTNEKLFF. The CDR3 nucleotides are TGTGCCAGCAGCTTAGTCGCCCGGACGAATGAAAAACTGTTTTTT.

This sequence joins TRBV29-1 and TRBJ1-3; tentative D call: TRBD1 (6 bases). With 4 bases removed from V and 7 bases from J, the gap between germline ends came to 14 bases. CDR1 is SQVTM, CDR2 ANQGSEA, per germline. The CDR3 length is 13 residues. Written as DNA, the CDR3 is TGCAGCGTTGGAGAGCCAACAGGGAACACCATATATTTT. Protein: CSVGEPTGNTIYF.

This clonotype was seen many times. This chain connects TRBV12-3 or TRBV12-4 to TRBJ1-4; 7 bases agree with TRBD1. V shed 6 bases, J shed 3 bases, and the junction held 7 bases outside the gene matches. This CDR3 contains 15 residues. The DNA for the CDR3 is TGTGCCAGCAGCTCGACAGGGACAGCTAATGAAAAACTGTTTTTT. Its protein product is CASSSTGTANEKLFF.

There are many counts of this clonotype. This chain uses TRBV4-3 with TRBJ2-7; a weak D match, TRBD1 (5 bases). Trimming removed 4 bases from V and 4 bases from J, with 17 bases in between. The CDR3 spans 15 residues. Looked up from germline, CDR1 is LGHNA and CDR2 is YSLEER. The CDR3 sequence is CASSRSTVNSYEQYF. The CDR3 coding sequence is TGCGCCAGCAGCCGATCGACAGTTAACTCTTACGAGCAGTACTTC.

The sample holds many counts of this clonotype. The chain employs TRBV7-2 and TRBJ2-7; D gene uncertain. The CDR3 runs to 15 residues. The germline V gene has CDR1 SGHTA and CDR2 FQGNSA. Trimming removed 0 bases at V and 0 bases at J, with 9 bases between. The CDR3 DNA is TGTGCCAGCAGCTTAGCGACGAAGAGCTCCTACGAGCAGTACTTC. This codes for CASSLATKSSYEQYF.

This clonotype was seen only a few times. The CDR3, as DNA: TGTGCCAGCAGCTTGAGAGGGGAAGATACGCAGTATTTT. Amino acids: CASSLRGEDTQYF. V gene TRBV7-9 combines with J gene TRBJ2-3, with D possibly being TRBD1 or TRBD2 (5 bases each). The germline CDR1 and CDR2 sequences are SEHNR and FQNEAQ (reference sequence). V lost 3 bases and J 5 bases, leaving 9 bases between the germline ends. The CDR3 covers 13 residues.

This clonotype appeared many times. The chain links TRBV2 to TRBJ2-1; D perhaps matches TRBD2 (7 bases). CDR3 length: 16 amino acids. V was pared by 7 bases and J by 4 bases, with 20 bases between. The germline V gene has CDR1 SNHLY and CDR2 FYNNEI. CDR3 loop: CASNREGGVPYNEQFF. The CDR3 DNA sequence: TGTGCCAGCAACCGCGAAGGGGGGGTACCGTACAATGAGCAGTTCTTC.

This clonotype has at least ten counts. The V and J genes are TRBV6-1 and TRBJ2-1; the D gene could be TRBD1 or TRBD2 (5 bases each). V shed 7 bases and J shed 0 bases, with 16 bases lying between them. The CDR3 contains 16 residues. Germline CDR1 and CDR2: MNHNS and SASEGT. DNA for the CDR3: TGTGCCAGCACCTCGGGGTGGGACCACTCCTACAATGAGCAGTTCTTC. Translating gives CASTSGWDHSYNEQFF.